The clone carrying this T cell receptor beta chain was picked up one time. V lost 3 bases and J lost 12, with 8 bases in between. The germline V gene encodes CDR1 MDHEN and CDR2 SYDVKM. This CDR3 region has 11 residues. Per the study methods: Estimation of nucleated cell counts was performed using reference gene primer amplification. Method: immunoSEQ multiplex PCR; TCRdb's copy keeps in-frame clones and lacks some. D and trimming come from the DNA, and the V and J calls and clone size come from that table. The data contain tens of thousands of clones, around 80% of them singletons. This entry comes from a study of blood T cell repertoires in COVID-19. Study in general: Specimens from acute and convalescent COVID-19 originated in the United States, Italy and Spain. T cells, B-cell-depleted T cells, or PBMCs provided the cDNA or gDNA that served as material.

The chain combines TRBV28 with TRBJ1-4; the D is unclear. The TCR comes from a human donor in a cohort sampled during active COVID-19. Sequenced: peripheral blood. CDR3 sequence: CASSFSVQLFF. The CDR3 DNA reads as TGTGCCAGCAGTTTTTCCGTCCAACTGTTTTTT.